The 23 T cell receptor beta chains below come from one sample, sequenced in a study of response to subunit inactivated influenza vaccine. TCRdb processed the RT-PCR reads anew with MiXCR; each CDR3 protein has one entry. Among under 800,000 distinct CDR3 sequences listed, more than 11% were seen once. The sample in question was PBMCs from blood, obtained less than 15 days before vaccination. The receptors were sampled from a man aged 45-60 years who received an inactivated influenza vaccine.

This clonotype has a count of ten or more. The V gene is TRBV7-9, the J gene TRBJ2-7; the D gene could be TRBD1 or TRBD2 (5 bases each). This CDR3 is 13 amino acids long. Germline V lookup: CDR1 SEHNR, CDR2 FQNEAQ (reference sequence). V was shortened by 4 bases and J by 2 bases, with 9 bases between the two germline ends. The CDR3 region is CASSSGAPYEQYF. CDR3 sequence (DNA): TGTGCCAGCAGCTCCGGGGCCCCCTACGAGCAGTACTTC.

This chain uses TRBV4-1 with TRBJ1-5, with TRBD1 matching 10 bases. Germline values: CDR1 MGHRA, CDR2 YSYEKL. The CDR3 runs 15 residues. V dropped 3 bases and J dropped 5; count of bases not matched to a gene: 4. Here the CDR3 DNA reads TGCGCCAGCAGCCAGAGGACAGGGGGATATCAGCCCCAGCATTTT. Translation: CASSQRTGGYQPQHF.

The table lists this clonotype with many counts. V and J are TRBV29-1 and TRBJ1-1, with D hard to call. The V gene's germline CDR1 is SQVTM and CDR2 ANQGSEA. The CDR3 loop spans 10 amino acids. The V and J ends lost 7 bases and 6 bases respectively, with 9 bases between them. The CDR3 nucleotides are TGCAGCGGGGTCTCTTCTGAAGCTTTCTTT. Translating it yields CSGVSSEAFF.

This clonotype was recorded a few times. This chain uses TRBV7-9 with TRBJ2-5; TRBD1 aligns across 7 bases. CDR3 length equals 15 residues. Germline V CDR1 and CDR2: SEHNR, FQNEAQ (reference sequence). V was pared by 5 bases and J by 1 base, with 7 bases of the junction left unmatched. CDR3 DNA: TGTGCCAGCAGCCCCCCTGGGACAGTCCAAGAGACCCAGTACTTC. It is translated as CASSPPGTVQETQYF.

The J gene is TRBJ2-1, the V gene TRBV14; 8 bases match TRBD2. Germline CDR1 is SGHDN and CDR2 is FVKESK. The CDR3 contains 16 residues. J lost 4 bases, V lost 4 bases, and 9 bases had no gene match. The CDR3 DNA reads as TGTGCCAGCAGCCTCGGAGCGGGAGTGTATTACAATGAGCAGTTCTTC. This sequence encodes CASSLGAGVYYNEQFF.

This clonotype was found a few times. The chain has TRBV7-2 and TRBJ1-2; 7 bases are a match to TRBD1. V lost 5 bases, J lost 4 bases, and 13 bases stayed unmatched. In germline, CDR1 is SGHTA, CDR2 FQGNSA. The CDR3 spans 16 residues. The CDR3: CASSPGQSIGSYGYTF. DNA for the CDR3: TGTGCCAGCAGCCCGGGACAGAGCATAGGATCCTATGGCTACACCTTC.

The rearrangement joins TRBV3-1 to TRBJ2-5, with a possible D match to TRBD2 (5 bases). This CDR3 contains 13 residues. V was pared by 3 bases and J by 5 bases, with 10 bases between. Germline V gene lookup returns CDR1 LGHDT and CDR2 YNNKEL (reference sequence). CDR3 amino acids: CASSQTRRETQYF. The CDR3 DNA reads TGTGCCAGCAGCCAGACCCGGAGGGAGACCCAGTACTTC.

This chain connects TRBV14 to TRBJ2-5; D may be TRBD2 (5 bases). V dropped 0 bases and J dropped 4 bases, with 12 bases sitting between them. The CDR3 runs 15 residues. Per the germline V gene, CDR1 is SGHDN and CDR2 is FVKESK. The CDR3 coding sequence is TGTGCCAGCAGCCAAGATTTAAGGGAGCGAGAGACCCAGTACTTC. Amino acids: CASSQDLRERETQYF. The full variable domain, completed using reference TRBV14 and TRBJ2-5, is EAGVTQFPSHSVIEKGQTVTLRCDPISGHDNLYWYRRVMGKEIKFLLHFVKESKQDESGMPNNRFLAERTGGTYSTLKVQPAELEDSGVYFCASSQDLRERETQYFGPGTRLLVL.

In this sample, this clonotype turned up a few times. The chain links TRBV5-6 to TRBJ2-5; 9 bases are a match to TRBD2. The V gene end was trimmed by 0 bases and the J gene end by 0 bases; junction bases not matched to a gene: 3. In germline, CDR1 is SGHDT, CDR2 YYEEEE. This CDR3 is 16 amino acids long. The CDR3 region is CASSLAPSGDQETQYF. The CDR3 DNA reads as TGTGCCAGCAGCTTGGCTCCTAGCGGGGACCAAGAGACCCAGTACTTC. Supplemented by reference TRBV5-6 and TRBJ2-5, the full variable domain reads DAGVTQSPTHLIKTRGQQVTLRCSPKSGHDTVSWYQQALGQGPQFIFQYYEEEERQRGNFPDRFSGHQFPNYSSELNVNALLLGDSALYLCASSLAPSGDQETQYFGPGTRLLVL.

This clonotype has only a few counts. CDR3 DNA: TGTGCCAGCAGCCACGGGACTAGCGGTACAGAGACCCAGTACTTC. Translated, it gives CASSHGTSGTETQYF. V and J are TRBV7-2 and TRBJ2-5; 11 bases fit TRBD2. Germline lookup yields CDR1 SGHTA and CDR2 FQGNSA. With V trimmed by 5 bases and J by 4 bases, 6 bases remained unmatched. The CDR3 length is 15 residues.

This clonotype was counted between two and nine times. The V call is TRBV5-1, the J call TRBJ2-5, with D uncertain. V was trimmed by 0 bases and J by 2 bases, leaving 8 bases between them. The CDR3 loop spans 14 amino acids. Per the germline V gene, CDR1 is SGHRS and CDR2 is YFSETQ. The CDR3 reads CASSLAVSQETQYF. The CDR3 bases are TGCGCCAGCAGCTTGGCGGTCAGTCAAGAGACCCAGTACTTC.

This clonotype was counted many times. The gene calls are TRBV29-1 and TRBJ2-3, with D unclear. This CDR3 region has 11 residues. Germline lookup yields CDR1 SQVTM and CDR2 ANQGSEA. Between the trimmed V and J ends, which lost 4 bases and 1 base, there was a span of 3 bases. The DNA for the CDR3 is TGCAGCGTTGGGGGCACAGATACGCAGTATTTT. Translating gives CSVGGTDTQYF.

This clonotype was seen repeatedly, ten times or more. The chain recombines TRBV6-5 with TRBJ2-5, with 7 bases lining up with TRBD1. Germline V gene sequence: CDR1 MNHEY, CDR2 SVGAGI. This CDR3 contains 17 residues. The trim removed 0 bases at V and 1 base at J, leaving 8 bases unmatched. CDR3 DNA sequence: TGTGCCAGCAGTTACTCGAATCCAGGGGGTATCCAAGAGACCCAGTACTTC. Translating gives CASSYSNPGGIQETQYF.

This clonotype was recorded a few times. The CDR3 sequence: CASSEQGLSSGANVLTF. The CDR3 DNA follows: TGTGCCAGCAGTGAACAGGGCCTATCCTCTGGGGCCAACGTCCTGACTTTC. V and J are TRBV2 and TRBJ2-6; D possibly corresponds to TRBD1 (5 bases). CDR1 and CDR2 (germline): SNHLY, FYNNEI. This CDR3 is built from 17 residues. The V end was cut by 2 bases, the J end by 0 bases, with 11 bases between.

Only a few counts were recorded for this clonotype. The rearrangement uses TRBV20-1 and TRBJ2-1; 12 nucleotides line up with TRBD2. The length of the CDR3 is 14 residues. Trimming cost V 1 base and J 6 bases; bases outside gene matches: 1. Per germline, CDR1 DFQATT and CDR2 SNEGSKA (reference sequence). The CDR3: CSARGLAGVNEQFF. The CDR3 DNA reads TGCAGTGCTAGAGGACTAGCGGGAGTCAATGAGCAGTTCTTC.

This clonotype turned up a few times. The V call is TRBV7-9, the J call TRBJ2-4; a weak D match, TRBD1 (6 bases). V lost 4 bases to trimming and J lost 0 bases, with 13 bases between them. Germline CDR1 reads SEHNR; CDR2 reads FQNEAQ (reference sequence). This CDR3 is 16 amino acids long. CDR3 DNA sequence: TGTGCCAGCAGCTCCCCCGGGACAACAGCCAAAAACATTCAGTACTTC. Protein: CASSSPGTTAKNIQYF. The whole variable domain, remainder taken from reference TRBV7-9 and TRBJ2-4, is DTGVSQNPRHKITKRGQNVTFRCDPISEHNRLYWYRQTLGQGPEFLTYFQNEAQLEKSRLLSDRFSAERPKGSFSTLEIQRTEQGDSAMYLCASSSPGTTAKNIQYFGAGTRLSVL.

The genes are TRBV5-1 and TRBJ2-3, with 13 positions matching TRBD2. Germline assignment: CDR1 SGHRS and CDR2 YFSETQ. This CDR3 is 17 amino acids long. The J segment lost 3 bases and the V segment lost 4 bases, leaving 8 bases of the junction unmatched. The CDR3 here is CASSAARTSGRTDTQYF. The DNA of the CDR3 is TGCGCCAGCAGCGCGGCCCGGACTAGCGGGAGAACAGATACGCAGTATTTT. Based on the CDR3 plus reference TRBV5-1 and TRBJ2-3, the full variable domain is KAGVTQTPRYLIKTRGQQVTLSCSPISGHRSVSWYQQTPGQGLQFLFEYFSETQRNKGNFPGRFSGRQFSNSRSEMNVSTLELGDSALYLCASSAARTSGRTDTQYFGPGTRLTVL.

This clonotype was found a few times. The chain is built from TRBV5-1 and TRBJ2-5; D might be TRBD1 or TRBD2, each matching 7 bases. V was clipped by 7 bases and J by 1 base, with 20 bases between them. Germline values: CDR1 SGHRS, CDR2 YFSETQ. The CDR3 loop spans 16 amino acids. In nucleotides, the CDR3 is TGCGCCAGCTGCCCAGGGGGGGGGACCCTCCAAGAGACCCAGTACTTC. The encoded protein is CASCPGGGTLQETQYF. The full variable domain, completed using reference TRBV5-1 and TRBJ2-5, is KAGVTQTPRYLIKTRGQQVTLSCSPISGHRSVSWYQQTPGQGLQFLFEYFSETQRNKGNFPGRFSGRQFSNSRSEMNVSTLELGDSALYLCASCPGGGTLQETQYFGPGTRLLVL.

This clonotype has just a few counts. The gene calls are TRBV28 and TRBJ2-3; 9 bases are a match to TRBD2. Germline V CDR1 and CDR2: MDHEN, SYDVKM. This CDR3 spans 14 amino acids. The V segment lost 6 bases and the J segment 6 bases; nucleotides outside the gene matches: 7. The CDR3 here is CASSISGSGDTQYF. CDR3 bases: TGTGCCAGCAGCATTAGCGGGAGTGGCGATACGCAGTATTTT.

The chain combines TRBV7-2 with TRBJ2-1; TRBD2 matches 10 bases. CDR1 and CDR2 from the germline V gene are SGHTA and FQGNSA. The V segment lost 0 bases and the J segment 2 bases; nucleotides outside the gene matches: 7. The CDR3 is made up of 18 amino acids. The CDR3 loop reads CASSLALLAGGAYNEQFF. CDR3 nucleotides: TGTGCCAGCAGCTTAGCGCTGTTAGCGGGAGGAGCCTACAATGAGCAGTTCTTC.

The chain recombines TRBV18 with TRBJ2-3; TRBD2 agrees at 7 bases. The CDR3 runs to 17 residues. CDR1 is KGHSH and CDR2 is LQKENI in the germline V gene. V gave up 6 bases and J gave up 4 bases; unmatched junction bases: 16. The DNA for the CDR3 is TGTGCCAGCTCGACCACGGGACTACTCACGGCACCAGATACGCAGTATTTT. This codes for CASSTTGLLTAPDTQYF.

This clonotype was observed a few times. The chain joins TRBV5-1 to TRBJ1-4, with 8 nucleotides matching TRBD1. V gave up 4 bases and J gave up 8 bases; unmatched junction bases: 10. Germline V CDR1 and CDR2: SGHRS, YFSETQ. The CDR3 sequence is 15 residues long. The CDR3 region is CASSQGQGSSEKLFF. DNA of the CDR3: TGCGCCAGCAGCCAAGGACAGGGCTCATCCGAAAAACTGTTTTTT.

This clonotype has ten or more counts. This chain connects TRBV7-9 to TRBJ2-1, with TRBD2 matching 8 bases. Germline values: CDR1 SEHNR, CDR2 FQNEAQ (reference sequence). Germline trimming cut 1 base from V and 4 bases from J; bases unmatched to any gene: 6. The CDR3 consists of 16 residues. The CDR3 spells CASSLDGAGEYNEQFF. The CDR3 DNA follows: TGTGCCAGCAGCTTAGATGGAGCGGGAGAATACAATGAGCAGTTCTTC.